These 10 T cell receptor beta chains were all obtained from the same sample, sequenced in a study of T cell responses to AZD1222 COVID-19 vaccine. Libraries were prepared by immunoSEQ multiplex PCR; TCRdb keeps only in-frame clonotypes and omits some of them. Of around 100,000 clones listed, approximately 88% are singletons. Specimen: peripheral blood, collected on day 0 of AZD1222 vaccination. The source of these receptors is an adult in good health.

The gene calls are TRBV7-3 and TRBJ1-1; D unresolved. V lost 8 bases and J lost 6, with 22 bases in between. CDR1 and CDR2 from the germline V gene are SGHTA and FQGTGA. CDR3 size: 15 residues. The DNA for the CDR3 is TGTGCCAGCTCGGTAAGTGGCATATCTGGCGCTGAAGCTTTCTTT. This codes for CASSVSGISGAEAFF.

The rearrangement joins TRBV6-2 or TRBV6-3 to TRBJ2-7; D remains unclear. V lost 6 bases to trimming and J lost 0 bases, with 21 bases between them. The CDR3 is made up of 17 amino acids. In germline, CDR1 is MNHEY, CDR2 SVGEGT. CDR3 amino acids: CASSNPVRRAYSYEQYF. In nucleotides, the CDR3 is TGTGCCAGCAGCAACCCCGTTCGAAGGGCGTACTCCTACGAGCAGTACTTC.

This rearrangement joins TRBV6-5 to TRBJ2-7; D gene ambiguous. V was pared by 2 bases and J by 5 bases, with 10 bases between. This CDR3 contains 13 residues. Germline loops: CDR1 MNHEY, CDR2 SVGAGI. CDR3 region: CASSYLQADEQYF. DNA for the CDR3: TGTGCCAGCAGTTACCTCCAGGCGGACGAGCAGTACTTC.

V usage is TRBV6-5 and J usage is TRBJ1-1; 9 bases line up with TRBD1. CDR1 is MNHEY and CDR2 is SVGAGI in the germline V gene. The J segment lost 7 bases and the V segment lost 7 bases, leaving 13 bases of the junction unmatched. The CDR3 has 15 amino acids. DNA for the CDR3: TGTGCCAGCATTAGGGACAGGGCCCGTTCGGGTGAAGCTTTCTTT. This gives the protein CASIRDRARSGEAFF.

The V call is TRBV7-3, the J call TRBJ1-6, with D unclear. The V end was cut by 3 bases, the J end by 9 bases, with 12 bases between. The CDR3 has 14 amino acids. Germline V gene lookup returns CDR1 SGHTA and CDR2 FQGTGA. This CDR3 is CASSLWDLSSPLHF. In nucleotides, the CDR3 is TGTGCCAGCAGCTTGTGGGATCTGAGTTCACCCCTCCACTTT.

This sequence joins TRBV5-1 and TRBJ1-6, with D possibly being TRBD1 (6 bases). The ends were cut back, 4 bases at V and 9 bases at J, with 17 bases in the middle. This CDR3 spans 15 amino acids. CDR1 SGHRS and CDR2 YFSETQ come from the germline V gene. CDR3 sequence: CASSRDIDGVSPLHF. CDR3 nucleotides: TGCGCCAGCAGCCGGGACATCGACGGAGTTTCACCCCTCCACTTT.

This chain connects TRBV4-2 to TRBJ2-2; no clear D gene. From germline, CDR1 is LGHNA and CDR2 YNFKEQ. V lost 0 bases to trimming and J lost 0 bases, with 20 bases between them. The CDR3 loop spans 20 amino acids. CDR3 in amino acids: CASSQDAIWVSAANTGELFF. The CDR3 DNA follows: TGTGCCAGCAGCCAAGATGCGATATGGGTTTCGGCTGCGAACACCGGGGAGCTGTTTTTT.

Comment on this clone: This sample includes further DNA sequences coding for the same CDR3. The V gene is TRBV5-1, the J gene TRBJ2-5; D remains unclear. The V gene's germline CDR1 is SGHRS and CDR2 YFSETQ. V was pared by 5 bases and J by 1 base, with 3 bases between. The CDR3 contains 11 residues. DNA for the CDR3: TGCGCCAGCAGTTTCCAAGAGACCCAGTACTTC. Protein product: CASSFQETQYF.

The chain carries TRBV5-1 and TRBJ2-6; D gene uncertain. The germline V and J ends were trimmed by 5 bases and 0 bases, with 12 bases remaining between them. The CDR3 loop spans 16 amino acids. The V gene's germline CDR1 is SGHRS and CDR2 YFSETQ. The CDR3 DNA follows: TGCGCCAGCAGTACGTCCCTCAGCTCTGGGGCCAACGTCCTGACTTTC. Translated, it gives CASSTSLSSGANVLTF.

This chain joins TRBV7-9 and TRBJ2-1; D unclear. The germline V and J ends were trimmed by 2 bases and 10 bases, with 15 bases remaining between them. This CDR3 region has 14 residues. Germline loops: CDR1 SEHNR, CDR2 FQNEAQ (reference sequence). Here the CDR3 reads CASSLYLDVAEQFF. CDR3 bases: TGTGCCAGCAGCTTATATCTAGACGTCGCGGAGCAGTTCTTC.